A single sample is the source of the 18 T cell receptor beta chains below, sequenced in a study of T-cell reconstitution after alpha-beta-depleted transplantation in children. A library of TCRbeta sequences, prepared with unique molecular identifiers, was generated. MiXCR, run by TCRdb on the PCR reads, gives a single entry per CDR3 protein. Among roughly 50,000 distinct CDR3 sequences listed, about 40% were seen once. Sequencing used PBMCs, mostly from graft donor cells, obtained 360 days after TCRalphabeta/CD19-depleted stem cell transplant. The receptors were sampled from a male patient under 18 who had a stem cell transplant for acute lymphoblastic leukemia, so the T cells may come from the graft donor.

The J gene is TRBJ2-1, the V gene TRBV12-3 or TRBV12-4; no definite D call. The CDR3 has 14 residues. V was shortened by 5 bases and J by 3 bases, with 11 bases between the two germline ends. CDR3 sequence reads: CASSRVSNYNEQFF. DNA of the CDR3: TGTGCCAGCAGTCGGGTGTCCAACTACAATGAGCAGTTCTTC.

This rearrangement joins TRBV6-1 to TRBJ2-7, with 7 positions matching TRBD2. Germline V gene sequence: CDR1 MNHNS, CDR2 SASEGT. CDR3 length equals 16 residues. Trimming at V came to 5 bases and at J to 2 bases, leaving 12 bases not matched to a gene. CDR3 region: CASSQGGRGLAYEQYF. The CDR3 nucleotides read TGTGCCAGCAGTCAGGGAGGGAGGGGCCTTGCCTACGAGCAGTACTTC.

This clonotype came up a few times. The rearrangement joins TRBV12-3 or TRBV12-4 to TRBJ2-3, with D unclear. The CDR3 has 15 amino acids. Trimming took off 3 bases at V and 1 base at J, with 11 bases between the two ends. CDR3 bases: TGTGCCAGCAGTTTCGCTTACCGACGCACAGATACGCAGTATTTT. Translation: CASSFAYRRTDTQYF.

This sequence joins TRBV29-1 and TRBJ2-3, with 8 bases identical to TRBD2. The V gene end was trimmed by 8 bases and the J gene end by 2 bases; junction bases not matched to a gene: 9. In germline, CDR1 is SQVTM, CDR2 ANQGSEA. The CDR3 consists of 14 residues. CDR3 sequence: CSSGGDFPTDTQYF. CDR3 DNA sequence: TGCAGCTCGGGGGGGGACTTCCCCACAGATACGCAGTATTTT.

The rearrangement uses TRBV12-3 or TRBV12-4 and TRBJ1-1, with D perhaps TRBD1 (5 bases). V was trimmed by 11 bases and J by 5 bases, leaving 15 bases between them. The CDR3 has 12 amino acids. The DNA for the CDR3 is TGTGCCTGCACTATATCAGGGACTGAAGCTTTCTTT. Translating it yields CACTISGTEAFF.

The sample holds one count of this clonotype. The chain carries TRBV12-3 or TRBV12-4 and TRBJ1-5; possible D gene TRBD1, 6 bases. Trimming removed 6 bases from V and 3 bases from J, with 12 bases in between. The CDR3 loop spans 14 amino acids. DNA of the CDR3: TGTGCCAGCAGCCGTACAGGGTACAATCAGCCCCAGCATTTT. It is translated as CASSRTGYNQPQHF.

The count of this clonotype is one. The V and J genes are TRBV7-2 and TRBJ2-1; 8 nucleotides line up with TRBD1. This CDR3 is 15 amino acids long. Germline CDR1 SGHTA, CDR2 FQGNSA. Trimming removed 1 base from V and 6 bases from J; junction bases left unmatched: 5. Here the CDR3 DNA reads TGTGCCAGCAGCTTAGGTCAGGGGGCAGGCAATGAGCAGTTCTTC. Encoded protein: CASSLGQGAGNEQFF.

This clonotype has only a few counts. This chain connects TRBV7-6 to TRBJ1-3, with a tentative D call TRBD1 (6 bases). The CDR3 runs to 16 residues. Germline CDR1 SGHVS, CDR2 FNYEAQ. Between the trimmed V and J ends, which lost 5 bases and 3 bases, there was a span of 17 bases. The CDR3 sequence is CASSPDRPPSGNTIYF. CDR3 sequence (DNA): TGTGCCAGCAGCCCCGACAGGCCTCCTAGTGGAAACACCATATATTTT.

For the CDR3, the DNA is TGTGCCACCTCTAGGAGGCAGGGGCGAGTGGAAGATACGCAGTATTTT. Amino acid sequence: CATSRRQGRVEDTQYF. The chain has TRBV10-3 and TRBJ2-3, with D maybe TRBD1 (6 bases). CDR3 size: 16 residues. V was clipped by 10 bases and J by 5 bases, with 25 bases between them. The germline gives CDR1 ENHRY, CDR2 SYGVKD.

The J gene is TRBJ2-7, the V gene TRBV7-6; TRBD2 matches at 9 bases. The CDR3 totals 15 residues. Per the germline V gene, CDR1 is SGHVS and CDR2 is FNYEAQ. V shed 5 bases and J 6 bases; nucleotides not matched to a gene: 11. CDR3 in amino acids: CASSPWGLAGTEQYF. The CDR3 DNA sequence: TGTGCCAGCAGCCCCTGGGGGCTAGCGGGAACCGAGCAGTACTTC.

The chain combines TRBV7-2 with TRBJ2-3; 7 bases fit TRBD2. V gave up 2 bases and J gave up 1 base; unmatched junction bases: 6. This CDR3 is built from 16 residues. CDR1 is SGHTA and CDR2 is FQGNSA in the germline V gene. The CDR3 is CASSLRLRGGTDTQYF. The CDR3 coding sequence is TGTGCCAGCAGCTTACGTCTCCGGGGGGGCACAGATACGCAGTATTTT.

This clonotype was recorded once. The CDR3 reads CSAPTGAKNIQYF. In DNA, the CDR3 is TGCAGTGCTCCGACAGGGGCTAAAAACATTCAGTACTTC. V and J are TRBV20-1 and TRBJ2-4, with 8 nucleotides matching TRBD1. Germline V gene lookup returns CDR1 DFQATT and CDR2 SNEGSKA (reference sequence). V was clipped by 5 bases and J by 4 bases; unmatched bases: 4. The CDR3 runs to 13 residues.

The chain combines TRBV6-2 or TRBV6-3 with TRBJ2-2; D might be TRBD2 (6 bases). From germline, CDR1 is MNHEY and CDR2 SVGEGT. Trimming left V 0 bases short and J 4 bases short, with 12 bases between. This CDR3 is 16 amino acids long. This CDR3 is CASSYSGGETTGELFF. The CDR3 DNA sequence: TGTGCCAGCAGTTACTCCGGCGGGGAGACCACCGGGGAGCTGTTTTTT.

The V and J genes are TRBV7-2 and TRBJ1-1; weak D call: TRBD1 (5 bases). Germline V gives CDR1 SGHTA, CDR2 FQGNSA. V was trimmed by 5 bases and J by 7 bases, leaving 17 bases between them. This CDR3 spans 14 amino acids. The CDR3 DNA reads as TGTGCCAGCAGCGCCCCAGGGAATCCGTTTGAAGCTTTCTTT. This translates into CASSAPGNPFEAFF.

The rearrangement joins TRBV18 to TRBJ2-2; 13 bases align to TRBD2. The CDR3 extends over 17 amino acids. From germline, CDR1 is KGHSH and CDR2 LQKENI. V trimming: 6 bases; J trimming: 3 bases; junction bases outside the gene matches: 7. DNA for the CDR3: TGTGCCAGCTCTCCGGGGACTAGCGGGACCTACACCGGGGAGCTGTTTTTT. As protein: CASSPGTSGTYTGELFF.

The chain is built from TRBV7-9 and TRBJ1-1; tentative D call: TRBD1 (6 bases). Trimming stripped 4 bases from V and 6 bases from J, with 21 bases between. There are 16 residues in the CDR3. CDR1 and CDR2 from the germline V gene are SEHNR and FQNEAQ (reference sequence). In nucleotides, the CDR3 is TGTGCCAGCAGCTACCGGCGGGCGGGGGCCGTAGCTGAAGCTTTCTTT. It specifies CASSYRRAGAVAEAFF.

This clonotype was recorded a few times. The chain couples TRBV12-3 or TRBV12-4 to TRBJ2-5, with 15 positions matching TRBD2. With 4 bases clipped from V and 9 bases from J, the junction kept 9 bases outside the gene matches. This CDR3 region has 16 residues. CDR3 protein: CASSSGTSGRNEAQYF. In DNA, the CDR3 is TGTGCCAGCAGTTCCGGGACTAGCGGGAGGAATGAGGCCCAGTACTTC.

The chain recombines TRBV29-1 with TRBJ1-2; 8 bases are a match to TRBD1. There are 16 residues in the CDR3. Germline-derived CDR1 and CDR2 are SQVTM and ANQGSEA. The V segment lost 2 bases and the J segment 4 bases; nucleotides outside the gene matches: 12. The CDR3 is CSVEHRQGSLIYGYTF. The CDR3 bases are TGCAGCGTTGAACACCGACAGGGGTCCTTAATCTATGGCTACACCTTC.